This is a list of T cell receptor beta chains from one sample in a study of T cell changes during pregnancy in multiple sclerosis. TCRdb keeps only in-frame clones here, not all; method: immunoSEQ multiplex PCR. Found here are roughly 110,000 clones, more than 80% of them singletons; the top ten hold 1.5% to 2%. Sequenced material: peripheral blood, taken before pregnancy. Receptors originate from a female donor with multiple sclerosis, enrolled in a pregnancy study. Both conserved end residues are part of each CDR3. The D gene is left open where the match is weak. Clone size is not always given. Where it is, it says once, few, many or a class for expanded clones.

v_call	j_call	clone_size	d_call	cdr3_aa	cdr3_nt
TRBV2	TRBJ1-6	.	.	CASSPREVYSPLHF	TGTGCCAGCAGTCCCAGGGAGGTCTATTCACCCCTCCACTTT
TRBV4-1	TRBJ1-2	.	.	CASSQKAGHDLGYTF	TGCGCCAGCAGCCAGAAAGCGGGGCACGATCTTGGCTACACCTTC
TRBV28	TRBJ1-1	.	TRBD1	CASSSRTGATPAFF	TGTGCCAGCAGTTCTCGGACAGGGGCCACCCCAGCTTTCTTT
TRBV9	TRBJ2-2	.	.	CASSVKGPGELFF	TGTGCCAGCAGCGTAAAGGGGCCCGGGGAGCTGTTTTTT
TRBV28	TRBJ2-1	.	TRBD2	CASRASGRAGTNEQFF	TGTGCCAGCAGAGCTAGCGGGAGGGCCGGGACCAATGAGCAGTTCTTC
TRBV5-6	TRBJ2-3	.	.	CASSLVTTLTDTQYF	TGTGCCAGCAGCTTGGTCACTACTCTCACAGATACGCAGTATTTT
TRBV5-4	TRBJ2-7	.	.	CASSTKGAYEQYF	TGTGCCAGCAGCACTAAAGGAGCCTACGAGCAGTACTTC
TRBV18	TRBJ1-2	.	TRBD1	CASSLTGEPNYGYTF	TGTGCCAGCTCACTAACAGGGGAACCTAACTATGGCTACACCTTC
TRBV30	TRBJ1-1	few	.	CAWSVRGSWNTEAFF	TGTGCCTGGAGTGTACGCGGCAGTTGGAACACTGAAGCTTTCTTT
TRBV7-9	TRBJ2-7	.	.	CASSFLGAEQYF	TGTGCCAGCAGCTTTCTCGGAGCCGAGCAGTACTTC
TRBV2	TRBJ1-5	.	TRBD1	CASSVGGTGSNQPQHF	TGTGCCAGCAGTGTTGGTGGGACAGGTAGCAATCAGCCCCAGCATTTT
TRBV5-4	TRBJ2-7	few	TRBD1	CASSWDRGNEQYF	TGTGCCAGCAGCTGGGACAGGGGCAACGAGCAGTACTTC
TRBV11-1	TRBJ1-2	once	TRBD1	CASSLQGSHNYGYTF	TGTGCCAGCAGCCTACAGGGGTCCCATAACTATGGCTACACCTTC
TRBV19	TRBJ2-7	.	.	CASRETGQSYEQYF	TGTGCCAGTAGGGAGACAGGACAGTCCTACGAGCAGTACTTC